The entry that follows covers one TCR beta chain sequence. The antigen is undetermined. The CDR3 totals 13 residues. Generation of TCR beta cDNA was performed by 5'RACE template switching incorporating UMIs. TCRdb reprocessed the 5' RACE reads; each CDR3 protein has one entry and no DNA is given. The record lists 350,000 to 400,000 distinct CDR3 sequences, of which the ten most abundant hold 9.5% to 12%. The sample originates from a study of T cells expressing NK-cell markers. Study details: According to the study, TCR beta repertoires originated from sorted CD3+CD56+NKG2C+, CD3+CD56+NKG2C- and CD3+CD56-NKG2C+ T cells. The sequencing cohort of eight donors included seven HCMV-seropositive individuals and one seronegative individual.

Study-wide results and caveats: The study found dominant NKG2C+ clonotypes at roughly 1.0-7.0% of CD8+ T cells in several donors.

This rearrangement joins TRBV12-3 or TRBV12-4 to TRBJ2-2; the TCRdb D gene call, TRBD1, has no DNA to confirm it. The clonotype comes from a woman in her fifties or sixties in good health. The material sequenced was blood T cells: a sorted CD56 or NKG2C T cell subset, CD4+ or CD8+ T cells, or bulk PBMC T cells (not recorded which). CDR3 residues: CASSLIPRGGLFF.